The clone carrying this TCR beta chain was seen a single time. Its specificity is unknown. This entry is derived from a study of cytomegalovirus exposure and HLA in healthy donors. CDR1 and CDR2 from the germline V gene are SNHLY and FYNNEI. CDR3 length: 11 amino acids. Trimming took off 4 bases at V and 5 bases at J, with 5 bases between the two ends. Vbeta (60) and Jbeta (13) primers were used in the PCR. Profiling relied on immunoSEQ multiplex PCR, and the TCRdb table lists in-frame clones only, not all of them. The top ten hold 1.5% to 2% of the sample, which has more than 85,000 clones, 86% seen once. Study outcomes and limitations: It was taken for granted in presence/absence analyses that sequencing depth across donors was roughly uniform.

Sequences were obtained from PBMCs. J is TRBJ1-1 and V is TRBV2, with unresolved D. This TCR derives from a man between 35 and 55 years old in good health and CMV-seronegative. The CDR3 region has the DNA TGTGCCAGCAGTGTATTGACTGAAGCTTTCTTT. It encodes CASSVLTEAFF.